This T cell receptor (beta chain) was identified during a study of glioma-infiltrating T cells after dendritic cell vaccination. Primers: 60 V beta forward and 13 J beta reverse. Here immunoSEQ multiplex PCR was the method, and the copy in TCRdb shows in-frame clones only, minus some. The sample carries tens of thousands of clones, roughly 83% recorded once. The V gene lost 7 bases and the J gene lost 2 bases, with 14 bases spanning the gap. CDR3 length equals 13 residues. Germline loops: CDR1 SQVTM, CDR2 ANQGSEA. Time point specified: after dendritic cell vaccination, including at tumor progression/relapse. No glioblastoma patient carried an isocitrate dehydrogenase mutation.

The source is a human donor with glioblastoma. The chain couples TRBV29-1 to TRBJ2-5; possibly TRBD2 for D (7 bases). Material: blood, obtained after dendritic cell vaccination. This CDR3 reads CSAGGLGQETQYF. The CDR3 DNA reads TGCAGCGCGGGGGGCCTGGGGCAAGAGACCCAGTACTTC.